These T cell receptor beta chains were read from a single sample in a study of CD8+CD57+ T cells in acquired aplastic anemia. TCRdb analysed the reads with MiXCR anew, one entry per CDR3 protein. The sample shows approximately 190,000 distinct CDR3 sequences, roughly half of them seen only once. The sequenced sample consisted of sorted CD4+, CD8+, or CD8+CD57+ T cells (not recorded which) from PBMCs. The receptors were sampled from a human donor with aplastic anemia. Both conserved end residues are trimmed from each CDR3. The size field is filled for only some rows; it gives once, few, many or a size class.

V gene: TRBV9; J gene: TRBJ2-3; clone size: many; CDR3 length: 12; CDR3 protein: ASSVDYLTDTQY
V gene: TRBV5-6; J gene: TRBJ2-7; clone size: many; CDR3 length: 12; CDR3 protein: ASSAGLAGGKQY
V gene: TRBV30; J gene: TRBJ2-2; clone size: NA; CDR3 length: 12; CDR3 protein: AWRRAVNTGELF
V gene: TRBV10-3; J gene: TRBJ1-3; clone size: NA; CDR3 length: 11; CDR3 protein: AIMGDAGDTIY
V gene: TRBV25-1; J gene: TRBJ2-1; clone size: NA; CDR3 length: 11; CDR3 protein: ASSEFVALEQF
V gene: TRBV7-2; J gene: NA; clone size: NA; CDR3 length: 12; CDR3 protein: ASSLGSRPETQY
V gene: TRBV7-6; J gene: TRBJ2-5; clone size: many; CDR3 length: 13; CDR3 protein: ASSPVYSGTETQY
V gene: TRBV2; J gene: TRBJ1-6; clone size: many; CDR3 length: 12; CDR3 protein: ASSVDRAVSPLH
V gene: TRBV29-1; J gene: TRBJ1-2; clone size: NA; CDR3 length: 11; CDR3 protein: SVRTGGSYGYT
V gene: TRBV25-1; J gene: TRBJ1-1; clone size: NA; CDR3 length: 14; CDR3 protein: ASSEYPTSMNTEAF
V gene: TRBV30; J gene: TRBJ1-3; clone size: NA; CDR3 length: 12; CDR3 protein: ATPGRSFGNTIY
V gene: TRBV7-2; J gene: TRBJ1-1; clone size: few; CDR3 length: 10; CDR3 protein: ASNPSGGRAS
V gene: TRBV19; J gene: TRBJ2-4; clone size: NA; CDR3 length: 11; CDR3 protein: ASSVRQEGIQY
V gene: TRBV20-1; J gene: TRBJ1-1; clone size: NA; CDR3 length: 11; CDR3 protein: SARSGVGTEAF
V gene: TRBV6-1; J gene: TRBJ2-2; clone size: many; CDR3 length: 13; CDR3 protein: ASSEAAGETGELF
V gene: TRBV3-1; J gene: TRBJ2-7; clone size: many; CDR3 length: 10; CDR3 protein: ASSHGAYEQY
V gene: TRBV6-6; J gene: TRBJ1-1; clone size: many; CDR3 length: 12; CDR3 protein: ASRTDPVNTEAF
V gene: TRBV20-1; J gene: TRBJ2-2; clone size: NA; CDR3 length: 11; CDR3 protein: SAGDYRTGELF
V gene: TRBV10-1; J gene: TRBJ1-4; clone size: few; CDR3 length: 13; CDR3 protein: ASSDTGSLDEKLF
V gene: TRBV7-8; J gene: TRBJ2-7; clone size: NA; CDR3 length: 14; CDR3 protein: ASSSRPGTNSYEQY
V gene: TRBV29-1; J gene: TRBJ2-2; clone size: NA; CDR3 length: 12; CDR3 protein: SVGGLANTGELF
V gene: TRBV2; J gene: TRBJ2-1; clone size: NA; CDR3 length: 10; CDR3 protein: ASSPEFNEQF
V gene: TRBV12-3/TRBV12-4; J gene: TRBJ2-3; clone size: few; CDR3 length: 10; CDR3 protein: ASTGDADTQY
V gene: TRBV6-1; J gene: TRBJ2-3; clone size: many; CDR3 length: 12; CDR3 protein: ASSVGQGTDTQY
V gene: TRBV5-1; J gene: TRBJ1-2; clone size: NA; CDR3 length: 13; CDR3 protein: ASSFELAAGDGYT
V gene: TRBV7-8; J gene: TRBJ2-5; clone size: NA; CDR3 length: 14; CDR3 protein: ASSLGISGTQGTQY
V gene: TRBV7-9; J gene: TRBJ2-7; clone size: NA; CDR3 length: 13; CDR3 protein: ASSPWTGGGNEQY
V gene: TRBV11-2; J gene: TRBJ2-1; clone size: few; CDR3 length: 10; CDR3 protein: ASSRDFNEQF
V gene: TRBV14; J gene: TRBJ2-7; clone size: many; CDR3 length: 11; CDR3 protein: ASSRTLSYEQY
V gene: TRBV10-2; J gene: TRBJ2-7; clone size: NA; CDR3 length: 14; CDR3 protein: ASSFLSSGANYEQY
V gene: TRBV20-1; J gene: TRBJ1-2; clone size: NA; CDR3 length: 10; CDR3 protein: SASLTLSGNT
V gene: TRBV5-6; J gene: TRBJ2-3; clone size: few; CDR3 length: 13; CDR3 protein: ASRMTSRGTDTQY
V gene: TRBV6-5; J gene: TRBJ2-7; clone size: NA; CDR3 length: 12; CDR3 protein: ASSNRGDSYEQY
V gene: TRBV6-1; J gene: TRBJ2-3; clone size: NA; CDR3 length: 9; CDR3 protein: ASSTSDTQY
V gene: TRBV19; J gene: TRBJ2-2; clone size: NA; CDR3 length: 11; CDR3 protein: ASNPRLAGELF
V gene: TRBV24-1; J gene: TRBJ2-7; clone size: once; CDR3 length: 13; CDR3 protein: ATSDCDRPPYEQY
V gene: TRBV29-1; J gene: TRBJ1-2; clone size: NA; CDR3 length: 14; CDR3 protein: SVSGSPGQGPYGYT
V gene: TRBV5-8; J gene: TRBJ1-2; clone size: many; CDR3 length: 11; CDR3 protein: ASRNTGADGYT
V gene: TRBV10-1; J gene: TRBJ2-7; clone size: few; CDR3 length: 13; CDR3 protein: ASSDGGQGAYEQY
V gene: TRBV20-1; J gene: TRBJ2-5; clone size: once; CDR3 length: 14; CDR3 protein: SASPLGGRHEETQY
V gene: TRBV6-1; J gene: TRBJ1-2; clone size: many; CDR3 length: 10; CDR3 protein: ASRWLNPGYT
V gene: TRBV20-1; J gene: TRBJ2-5; clone size: NA; CDR3 length: 10; CDR3 protein: SARTYQETQY
V gene: TRBV5-4; J gene: TRBJ2-7; clone size: NA; CDR3 length: 12; CDR3 protein: ASSFLGTAYEQY
V gene: TRBV10-3; J gene: TRBJ2-4; clone size: NA; CDR3 length: 16; CDR3 protein: ASSFSGYRHLAKNIQY
V gene: TRBV2; J gene: TRBJ2-3; clone size: large; CDR3 length: 13; CDR3 protein: ASSVSTGVFDTQY
V gene: TRBV2; J gene: TRBJ2-7; clone size: many; CDR3 length: 12; CDR3 protein: ASSEARGPFEQY
V gene: TRBV29-1; J gene: TRBJ1-6; clone size: NA; CDR3 length: 11; CDR3 protein: SVGDGTNSPLH
V gene: TRBV5-1; J gene: TRBJ1-2; clone size: many; CDR3 length: 10; CDR3 protein: ASSYEPSGYT
V gene: TRBV2; J gene: TRBJ2-1; clone size: few; CDR3 length: 13; CDR3 protein: ASSETGLTYNEQF
V gene: TRBV7-3; J gene: TRBJ1-2; clone size: NA; CDR3 length: 10; CDR3 protein: ASSWGGDGYT